The rows below give T cell receptor beta chains drawn from one sample of a study of blood T cell repertoires in COVID-19. Clones were read by immunoSEQ multiplex PCR, and TCRdb kept only the in-frame ones, dropping some. The sample lists approximately 260,000 clones, roughly 90% occurring once. Sequencing was performed on peripheral blood. These receptors were taken from a woman between 40 and 55 years old who had recovered from COVID-19. The CDR3 runs from the conserved cysteine through the conserved F or W. A D gene is named only where the DNA matches it firmly. Rows may omit the clone size; those that give it use once, few, many or a size class.

J gene: TRBJ2-7; V gene: TRBV19; clone size: -; D gene: -; CDR3 DNA: TGTGCCAGTAGTTCGACAGCTGTAAGTCCCTCCTACGAGCAGTACTTC; CDR3 protein: CASSSTAVSPSYEQYF
J gene: TRBJ1-5; V gene: TRBV28; clone size: few; D gene: -; CDR3 DNA: TGTGCCAGCAAAGAAGGGGATCAGCCCCAGCATTTT; CDR3 protein: CASKEGDQPQHF
J gene: TRBJ1-6; V gene: TRBV7-7; clone size: -; D gene: -; CDR3 DNA: TGTGCTAGCAGCCCCTACTGCCTTATTCCACCCCTCCACTTT; CDR3 protein: CASSPYCLIPPLHF
J gene: TRBJ1-1; V gene: TRBV5-4; clone size: once; D gene: TRBD1; CDR3 DNA: TGTGCCAGCAGCATGGGACAGCCCCCCGGGGAAGCTTTCTTT; CDR3 protein: CASSMGQPPGEAFF
J gene: TRBJ2-2; V gene: TRBV5-4; clone size: -; D gene: -; CDR3 DNA: TGTGCCAGCAGTTCTAGGGCGGGGAGGCCGAACACCGGGGAGCTGTTTTTT; CDR3 protein: CASSSRAGRPNTGELFF
J gene: TRBJ1-1; V gene: TRBV12-3/TRBV12-4; clone size: -; D gene: -; CDR3 DNA: TGTGCCAGCAGTACACAGGTGAACACTGAAGCTTTCTTT; CDR3 protein: CASSTQVNTEAFF
J gene: TRBJ1-2; V gene: TRBV4-3; clone size: -; D gene: TRBD1; CDR3 DNA: TGCGCCAGCAGCCAACTGACAGGGTATGGCGGCTACACCTTC; CDR3 protein: CASSQLTGYGGYTF
J gene: TRBJ2-7; V gene: TRBV6-5; clone size: -; D gene: TRBD2; CDR3 DNA: TGTGCCAGCACTCTAGCGGGGTCCTCCTACGAGCAGTACTTC; CDR3 protein: CASTLAGSSYEQYF
J gene: TRBJ2-6; V gene: TRBV5-5; clone size: -; D gene: -; CDR3 DNA: TGTGCCAGCAGCCCGACGGACAGACATTCTGGGGCCAACGTCCTGACTTTC; CDR3 protein: CASSPTDRHSGANVLTF
J gene: TRBJ1-2; V gene: TRBV4-3; clone size: -; D gene: TRBD1; CDR3 DNA: TGCGCCAGCAGCCGACCGGGACAGGGGAGAAACTATGGCTACACCTTC; CDR3 protein: CASSRPGQGRNYGYTF
J gene: TRBJ2-1; V gene: TRBV5-1; clone size: few; D gene: TRBD2; CDR3 DNA: TGCGCCAGCAGCTCCGACGGGACTAGCGGGTACAATGAGCAGTTCTTC; CDR3 protein: CASSSDGTSGYNEQFF
J gene: TRBJ2-5; V gene: TRBV7-8; clone size: -; D gene: TRBD2; CDR3 DNA: TGTGCCAGCAGCGCCGCCCGACTAGCGGGGAGGTTAGAGGAGACCCAGTACTTC; CDR3 protein: CASSAARLAGRLEETQYF
J gene: TRBJ2-5; V gene: TRBV5-1; clone size: -; D gene: TRBD2; CDR3 DNA: TGCGCCAGCAGCCTAGGGAGGGCTGAAAGGGTTGTTGAGACCCAGTACTTC; CDR3 protein: CASSLGRAERVVETQYF
J gene: TRBJ1-1; V gene: TRBV11-3; clone size: -; D gene: -; CDR3 DNA: TGTGCCAGCAGATGGGGGGGAGACAGCCAACGTGAAGCTTTCTTT; CDR3 protein: CASRWGGDSQREAFF
J gene: TRBJ1-2; V gene: TRBV27; clone size: -; D gene: -; CDR3 DNA: TGTGCCAGCTTGGGTGGGGGCATCGATGGCTACACCTTC; CDR3 protein: CASLGGGIDGYTF
J gene: TRBJ1-1; V gene: TRBV7-2; clone size: -; D gene: -; CDR3 DNA: TGTGCCAGCAGCCCGGCGGGACTGCGGACTGAAGCTTTCTTT; CDR3 protein: CASSPAGLRTEAFF
J gene: TRBJ2-1; V gene: TRBV13; clone size: -; D gene: -; CDR3 DNA: TGTGCCAGCAGCTTTCAAACCGGGAGCGTGGGGCAGTTCTTC; CDR3 protein: CASSFQTGSVGQFF
J gene: TRBJ2-3; V gene: TRBV27; clone size: -; D gene: TRBD2; CDR3 DNA: TGTGCCAGCAGTCCCTGGGGTAGCGGGAGGAATACGCAGTATTTT; CDR3 protein: CASSPWGSGRNTQYF
J gene: TRBJ2-6; V gene: TRBV4-3; clone size: -; D gene: TRBD1; CDR3 DNA: TGCGCCAGCAGCCAAGAACCACCGGGACAGGGGGCGTCTGGGGCCAACGTCCTGACTTTC; CDR3 protein: CASSQEPPGQGASGANVLTF
J gene: TRBJ1-5; V gene: TRBV20-1; clone size: few; D gene: -; CDR3 DNA: TGCAGTGCTAGTATAGGGAGGGGCAATCAGCCCCAGCATTTT; CDR3 protein: CSASIGRGNQPQHF
J gene: TRBJ2-4; V gene: TRBV6-5; clone size: -; D gene: -; CDR3 DNA: TGTGCCAGCAGTCCCCGGGGGACGGCCAAAAACATTCAGTACTTC; CDR3 protein: CASSPRGTAKNIQYF
J gene: TRBJ2-7; V gene: TRBV28; clone size: -; D gene: TRBD1; CDR3 DNA: TGTGCCAGCACCCCGGGACAGCGTACCTACGAGCAGTACTTC; CDR3 protein: CASTPGQRTYEQYF
J gene: TRBJ2-2; V gene: TRBV14; clone size: -; D gene: TRBD1; CDR3 DNA: TGTGCCAGCAGCCCCTTAGGACAGGGCCGCGCGGACACCGGGGAGCTGTTTTTT; CDR3 protein: CASSPLGQGRADTGELFF
J gene: TRBJ2-7; V gene: TRBV19; clone size: -; D gene: TRBD1; CDR3 DNA: TGTGCCAGTAGTATAGCAGGGACAGGAACCTACGAGCAGTACTTC; CDR3 protein: CASSIAGTGTYEQYF
J gene: TRBJ1-1; V gene: TRBV24-1; clone size: -; D gene: -; CDR3 DNA: TGTGCCACCAGTGATGCGGGACGGAACACTGAAGCTTTCTTT; CDR3 protein: CATSDAGRNTEAFF
J gene: TRBJ2-7; V gene: TRBV5-8; clone size: -; D gene: -; CDR3 DNA: TGTGCCAGCAGCTTGGAGACAGTCTCCTACGAGCAGTACTTC; CDR3 protein: CASSLETVSYEQYF
J gene: TRBJ1-3; V gene: TRBV27; clone size: -; D gene: -; CDR3 DNA: TGTGCCAGCAGTTTGAGATCTGGAAACACCATATATTTT; CDR3 protein: CASSLRSGNTIYF
J gene: TRBJ2-3; V gene: TRBV11-3; clone size: once; D gene: TRBD2; CDR3 DNA: TGTGCCAGCAGCTTAGACGGGGGGACAGATACGCAGTATTTT; CDR3 protein: CASSLDGGTDTQYF
J gene: TRBJ2-2; V gene: TRBV28; clone size: -; D gene: -; CDR3 DNA: TGTGCCAGCAGTTTATGGAACAGGCTCTTTGCGGAGCTGTTTTTT; CDR3 protein: CASSLWNRLFAELFF
J gene: TRBJ2-5; V gene: TRBV4-2; clone size: -; D gene: TRBD2; CDR3 DNA: TGTGCCAGCAGCCAACGTAGCGGGGGGCGGGGAGAGACCCAGTACTTC; CDR3 protein: CASSQRSGGRGETQYF